A single sample is the source of the 31 T cell receptor beta chains below, sequenced in a study of T cells after yellow fever vaccination (dated by TCRdb to between 2018 and 2020). The treatment or condition label of this sample denotes: live attenuated yellow fever vaccine strain. Receptor libraries were prepared by 5' RACE. Sequencing used an Illumina HiSeq 2500. The public sequencing data were trimmed at Q25 with fastp and processed into clonotypes with MiXCR by TCRdb, which kept only in-frame beta chains. Each entry merges the rows of one CDR3 protein and shows their most common DNA and genes. The sample table contains almost 600,000 distinct CDR3 sequences; only one count was recorded for about 14% of them. The top ten clones comprise more than 13% of the sample. Here the sequenced sample was PBMCs, taken on the day of the yellow fever booster vaccination. These receptors were taken from a man aged 25-45 years who received the YFV17D yellow fever vaccine.

CDR3 in DNA: TGCAGCGTTGAGTTTGGGGCACCGGGGGGTACGCAGTATTTT. This codes for CSVEFGAPGGTQYF. The chain joins TRBV29-1 to TRBJ2-3; 7 bases agree with TRBD2. V was clipped by 3 bases and J by 8 bases; unmatched bases: 11. There are 14 residues in the CDR3. Per germline, CDR1 SQVTM and CDR2 ANQGSEA.

As DNA, the CDR3 is TGTGCCAGCAGCTCTCCCGACCAACTAGTGCCCTCTGGGGCCAACGTCCTGACTTTC. Its translation: CASSSPDQLVPSGANVLTF. The V gene is TRBV11-2, the J gene TRBJ2-6, with TRBD2 as a possible D gene (5 bases). The CDR3 is made up of 19 amino acids. Trimming stripped 4 bases from V and 0 bases from J, with 19 bases between. In germline, CDR1 is SGHAT, CDR2 FQNNGV.

This clonotype was seen a few times. This CDR3 is CASSLDASGPSYEQYF. CDR3 nucleotide sequence: TGTGCCAGCAGCTTAGATGCTAGCGGTCCCTCCTACGAGCAGTACTTC. V usage is TRBV7-2 and J usage is TRBJ2-7; TRBD2 matches 7 bases. Unmatched junction bases numbered 6, after V lost 1 base and J lost 0 bases. CDR1 SGHTA and CDR2 FQGNSA come from the germline V gene. The CDR3 sequence is 16 residues long.

At least ten counts were recorded for this clonotype. This chain connects TRBV20-1 to TRBJ1-5; weak D call: TRBD1 (6 bases). The germline V gene encodes CDR1 DFQATT and CDR2 SNEGSKA (reference sequence). The V end was cut by 5 bases, the J end by 0 bases, with 11 bases between. There are 14 residues in the CDR3. DNA for the CDR3: TGCAGTGCTGCCTGGACAGTTAGCAATCAGCCCCAGCATTTT. This encodes CSAAWTVSNQPQHF.

This clonotype was observed at least ten times. The chain employs TRBV19 and TRBJ1-5; the D is unclear. V was shortened by 2 bases and J by 1 base, with 6 bases between the two germline ends. The CDR3 contains 14 residues. Germline CDR1 is LNHDA and CDR2 is SQIVND (reference sequence). The CDR3: CASSITWSNQPQHF. Written as DNA, the CDR3 is TGTGCCAGTAGTATAACTTGGAGCAATCAGCCCCAGCATTTT. The whole variable domain, filled in from reference TRBV19 and TRBJ1-5, reads DGGITQSPKYLFRKEGQNVTLSCEQNLNHDAMYWYRQDPGQGLRLIYYSQIVNDFQKGDIAEGYSVSREKKESFPLTVTSAQKNPTAFYLCASSITWSNQPQHFGDGTRLSIL.

This clonotype was detected a few times. The chain links TRBV7-9 to TRBJ1-4; tentative D call: TRBD1 (5 bases). V was trimmed by 4 bases and J by 3 bases, leaving 9 bases between them. From germline, CDR1 is SEHNR and CDR2 FQNEAQ (reference sequence). The CDR3 covers 14 residues. The CDR3 DNA follows: TGTGCCAGCAGCTGGGGGGGAGCTAATGAAAAACTGTTTTTT. Translation gives CASSWGGANEKLFF.

V and J are TRBV18 and TRBJ2-1; D could derive from TRBD1 or TRBD2 (5 bases each). There are 15 residues in the CDR3. V lost 0 bases, J lost 9 bases, and 15 bases lay in between. The germline gives CDR1 KGHSH, CDR2 LQKENI. The CDR3 sequence: CASSPPKLGVFEQFF. The DNA for the CDR3 is TGTGCCAGCTCACCACCGAAACTAGGGGTATTTGAGCAGTTCTTC.

This clonotype has only one observation. The chain combines TRBV7-6 with TRBJ2-2; 10 bases map to TRBD1. Germline assignment: CDR1 SGHVS and CDR2 FNYEAQ. This CDR3 is 17 amino acids long. J lost 2 bases, V lost 5 bases, and 8 bases had no gene match. CDR3 bases: TGTGCCAGCAGCCCCCGGGACAGGGGACACAACACCGGGGAGCTGTTTTTT. This gives the protein CASSPRDRGHNTGELFF.

The table lists this clonotype with a few counts. The genes are TRBV29-1 and TRBJ2-6; TRBD1 agrees at 9 bases. Unmatched junction bases numbered 4, after V lost 4 bases and J lost 0 bases. The CDR3 length is 16 residues. The V gene's germline CDR1 is SQVTM and CDR2 ANQGSEA. CDR3 DNA: TGCAGCGTTGTGGGACAGGGAAGCTCTGGGGCCAACGTCCTGACTTTC. It is translated as CSVVGQGSSGANVLTF.

The chain combines TRBV7-2 with TRBJ2-5; TRBD1 matches 8 bases. Per germline, CDR1 SGHTA and CDR2 FQGNSA. Unmatched junction bases numbered 5, after V lost 1 base and J lost 4 bases. CDR3 size: 15 residues. The CDR3: CASSLDRTGTETQYF. CDR3 nucleotide sequence: TGTGCCAGCAGCTTAGACCGGACAGGGACAGAGACCCAGTACTTC.

This rearrangement joins TRBV27 to TRBJ1-5, with D perhaps TRBD1 (5 bases). This CDR3 comprises 13 residues. V lost 3 bases, J lost 7 bases, and 10 bases lay in between. From germline, CDR1 is MNHEY and CDR2 SMNVEV (reference sequence). The DNA of the CDR3 is TGTGCCAGCAGTTTCAGGGATTCCCAGCCCCAGCATTTT. Translation gives CASSFRDSQPQHF.

This clonotype was seen more than once but under ten times. This chain connects TRBV5-1 to TRBJ2-5, with D uncertain. The germline V and J ends were trimmed by 3 bases and 5 bases, with 11 bases remaining between them. Germline V CDR1 and CDR2: SGHRS, YFSETQ. The CDR3 extends over 13 amino acids. CDR3 DNA: TGCGCCAGCAGCTACCAGGTCTGGGAGACCCAGTACTTC. This translates into CASSYQVWETQYF.

This CDR3 reads CASSLRVNTDTQYF. The CDR3 DNA reads TGTGCCAGCAGTCTTCGGGTCAACACAGATACGCAGTATTTT. The V call is TRBV6-1, the J call TRBJ2-3, with D hard to call. From germline, CDR1 is MNHNS and CDR2 SASEGT. The CDR3 spans 14 residues. The germline V and J ends were trimmed by 5 bases and 2 bases, with 11 bases remaining between them.

This chain uses TRBV19 with TRBJ2-3; 7 bases fit TRBD2. CDR1 LNHDA and CDR2 SQIVND come from the germline V gene (reference sequence). V lost 3 bases to trimming and J lost 0 bases; unmatched junction nucleotides: 0. CDR3 length equals 14 residues. CDR3 nucleotide sequence: TGTGCCAGTAGTATCGGGAGGAGCACAGATACGCAGTATTTT. Translating gives CASSIGRSTDTQYF.

Ten or more counts support this clonotype. The chain has TRBV18 and TRBJ2-7; D is perhaps TRBD2 (7 bases). V was trimmed by 5 bases and J by 0 bases, leaving 20 bases between them. The length of the CDR3 is 17 residues. Germline V gene lookup returns CDR1 KGHSH and CDR2 LQKENI. Here the CDR3 DNA reads TGTGCCAGCTCAAGGGGGGGGTATACAGGCCGCTCCTACGAGCAGTACTTC. Its protein product is CASSRGGYTGRSYEQYF.

This chain joins TRBV20-1 and TRBJ1-2, with D perhaps matching TRBD1 (6 bases). This CDR3 is 12 amino acids long. Germline V lookup: CDR1 DFQATT, CDR2 SNEGSKA (reference sequence). Trimming took 2 bases from V and 4 from J, leaving 8 bases between them. The CDR3 here is CSARRGVYGYTF. The CDR3 DNA reads as TGCAGTGCTAGAAGGGGGGTCTATGGCTACACCTTC.

The rearrangement links TRBV29-1 to TRBJ2-5, with TRBD2 identical over 11 bases. The CDR3 runs 14 residues. Germline CDR1 and CDR2: SQVTM and ANQGSEA. Trimming at V came to 4 bases and at J to 5 bases, leaving 6 bases not matched to a gene. The CDR3 loop is CSVGLAGGSETQYF. The CDR3 DNA reads as TGCAGCGTTGGGCTAGCGGGAGGTTCGGAGACCCAGTACTTC.

This chain connects TRBV4-3 to TRBJ2-3; 8 bases align to TRBD2. V lost 0 bases to trimming and J lost 6 bases; unmatched junction nucleotides: 8. Germline V gene sequence: CDR1 LGHNA, CDR2 YSLEER. This CDR3 is 16 amino acids long. DNA for the CDR3: TGCGCCAGCAGCCAAGATCGGTTAGCGGGATCGGATACGCAGTATTTT. Residues: CASSQDRLAGSDTQYF.

The V gene is TRBV6-1, the J gene TRBJ1-4, with no clear D. This CDR3 has 15 amino acids. With 3 bases removed from V and 1 base from J, the gap between germline ends came to 9 bases. The germline V gene encodes CDR1 MNHNS and CDR2 SASEGT. The CDR3 is CASSDPTRTNEKLFF. For the CDR3, the DNA is TGTGCCAGCAGTGACCCTACAAGAACTAATGAAAAACTGTTTTTT.

This clonotype was picked up a small number of times. J is TRBJ2-2 and V is TRBV7-2; no firm D call. Deletions cut 3 bases from V and 4 bases from J, with 12 bases between. CDR3 size: 15 residues. Germline V lookup: CDR1 SGHTA, CDR2 FQGNSA. CDR3 nucleotides: TGTGCCAGCAGCTTTCGAGTGTCTGGCACCGGGGAGCTGTTTTTT. Translation gives CASSFRVSGTGELFF. Full variable domain (missing parts from reference TRBV7-2 and TRBJ2-2): GAGVSQSPSNKVTEKGKDVELRCDPISGHTALYWYRQSLGQGLEFLIYFQGNSAPDKSGLPSDRFSAERTGGSVSTLTIQRTQQEDSAVYLCASSFRVSGTGELFFGEGSRLTVL.

The chain uses TRBV20-1 and TRBJ2-1, with 7 bases that match TRBD1. This CDR3 has 12 amino acids. The trim removed 3 bases at V and 7 bases at J, leaving 3 bases unmatched. Germline V CDR1 and CDR2: DFQATT, SNEGSKA (reference sequence). The CDR3 DNA reads as TGCAGTGCTAGTGTCAGGGGGAATGAGCAGTTCTTC. It encodes CSASVRGNEQFF.

V and J are TRBV5-4 and TRBJ2-2; 7 bases agree with TRBD2. J gave up 7 bases and V 3 bases, and 9 bases lay outside the gene matches. The CDR3 runs to 15 residues. Germline V lookup: CDR1 SGHNT, CDR2 YYREEE (reference sequence). This CDR3 reads CASSSGSGGNGELFF. The DNA of the CDR3 is TGTGCCAGCAGCTCGGGGTCGGGAGGTAACGGGGAGCTGTTTTTT.

Details on this clonotype: At one end, the junction sequence differs from germline, possibly due to a read error. The V gene is TRBV12-3 or TRBV12-4, the J gene TRBJ2-7; D remains unclear. The CDR3 has 13 amino acids. The CDR3 loop reads CASSLGISSEQYF. The CDR3 nucleotides are TGTGCCAGCAGTTTAGGGATTTCCTCCGAGCAGTACTTC.

This clonotype was counted a few times. The V gene is TRBV12-3 or TRBV12-4, the J gene TRBJ2-7; D call uncertain. This CDR3 spans 15 amino acids. Deletions cut 5 bases from V and 0 bases from J, with 14 bases between. CDR3: CASSPESWSSYEQYF. The DNA for the CDR3 is TGTGCCAGCAGTCCCGAGTCCTGGAGCTCCTACGAGCAGTACTTC.

V usage is TRBV10-3 and J usage is TRBJ1-3; D gene uncertain. Germline assignment: CDR1 ENHRY and CDR2 SYGVKD. The V end lost 8 bases, the J end lost 0 bases, and 8 bases lay between the germline ends. The CDR3 sequence is 13 residues long. CDR3 nucleotides: TGTGCCATCCGGCCGAACTCTGGAAACACCATATATTTT. Translated, it gives CAIRPNSGNTIYF.

The chain combines TRBV11-1 with TRBJ2-5, with D possibly matching TRBD1 (6 bases). The CDR3 length is 18 residues. Germline CDR1 is SGHAT and CDR2 is FQDESV (reference sequence). The V end lost 0 bases, the J end lost 2 bases, and 19 bases lay between the germline ends. CDR3 sequence (DNA): TGTGCCAGCAGCTTAGCGGTCGTTGGGACATTCAGTCAAGAGACCCAGTACTTC. It codes for CASSLAVVGTFSQETQYF.

This clonotype was seen more than once but under ten times. V usage is TRBV2 and J usage is TRBJ2-1; 10 bases map to TRBD2. This CDR3 spans 15 amino acids. V lost 6 bases and J lost 6; bases outside the gene matches: 8. The germline V gene has CDR1 SNHLY and CDR2 FYNNEI. CDR3 in amino acids: CASRTLAGVGNEQFF. The CDR3 region has the DNA TGTGCCAGCAGAACCCTAGCGGGAGTTGGCAATGAGCAGTTCTTC.

This clonotype was counted only a few times. This chain joins TRBV20-1 and TRBJ2-4; TRBD2 agrees at 12 bases. This CDR3 is built from 16 residues. Germline CDR1 and CDR2: DFQATT and SNEGSKA (reference sequence). The ends lost 3 bases at V and 6 bases at J; junction bases unmatched: 9. The CDR3 DNA sequence: TGCAGTGCTAGCGCCGGGACTAGCGGGTGGGGAAACATTCAGTACTTC. Amino acids: CSASAGTSGWGNIQYF.

This clonotype showed up just a few times. The V and J genes are TRBV5-4 and TRBJ2-2; no clear D gene. Trimming took off 0 bases at V and 6 bases at J, with 9 bases between the two ends. There are 14 residues in the CDR3. Germline V CDR1 and CDR2: SGHNT, YYREEE (reference sequence). This chain's CDR3 is CASSLAGVPGELFF. For the CDR3, the DNA is TGTGCCAGCAGCTTGGCTGGGGTCCCCGGGGAGCTGTTTTTT.

V usage is TRBV27 and J usage is TRBJ2-1; 12 bases match TRBD2. The trim removed 2 bases at V and 1 base at J, leaving 12 bases unmatched. The CDR3 loop spans 20 amino acids. Per germline, CDR1 MNHEY and CDR2 SMNVEV (reference sequence). The CDR3 DNA sequence: TGTGCCAGCAGTTTAAGAGGTCGGCTAGCGGGAGGGAATTCCTACAATGAGCAGTTCTTC. It translates to CASSLRGRLAGGNSYNEQFF.

This clonotype was seen repeatedly, ten times or more. The chain uses TRBV5-1 and TRBJ2-3; the D is unclear. The CDR3 runs to 12 residues. CDR1 SGHRS and CDR2 YFSETQ come from the germline V gene. V was shortened by 0 bases and J by 4 bases, with 3 bases between the two germline ends. The CDR3 loop is CASSLEADTQYF. The DNA of the CDR3 is TGCGCCAGCAGCTTGGAAGCAGATACGCAGTATTTT.